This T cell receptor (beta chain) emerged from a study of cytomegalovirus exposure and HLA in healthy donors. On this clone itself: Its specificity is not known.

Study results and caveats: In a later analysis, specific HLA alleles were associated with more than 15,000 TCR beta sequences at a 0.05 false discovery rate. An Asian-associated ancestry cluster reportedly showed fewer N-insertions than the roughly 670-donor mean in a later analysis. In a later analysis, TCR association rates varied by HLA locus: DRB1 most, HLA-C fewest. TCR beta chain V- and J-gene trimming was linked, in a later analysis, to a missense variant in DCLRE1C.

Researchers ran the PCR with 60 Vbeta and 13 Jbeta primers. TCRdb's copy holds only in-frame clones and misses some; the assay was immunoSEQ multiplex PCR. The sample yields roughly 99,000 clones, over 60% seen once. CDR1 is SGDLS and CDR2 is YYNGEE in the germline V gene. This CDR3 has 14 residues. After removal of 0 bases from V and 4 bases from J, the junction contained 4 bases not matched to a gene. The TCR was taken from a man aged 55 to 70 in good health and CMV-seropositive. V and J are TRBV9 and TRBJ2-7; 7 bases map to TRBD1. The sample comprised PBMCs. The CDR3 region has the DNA TGTGCCAGCAGCGTAGAGGCAGGGGGTTACGAGCAGTACTTC. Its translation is CASSVEAGGYEQYF.